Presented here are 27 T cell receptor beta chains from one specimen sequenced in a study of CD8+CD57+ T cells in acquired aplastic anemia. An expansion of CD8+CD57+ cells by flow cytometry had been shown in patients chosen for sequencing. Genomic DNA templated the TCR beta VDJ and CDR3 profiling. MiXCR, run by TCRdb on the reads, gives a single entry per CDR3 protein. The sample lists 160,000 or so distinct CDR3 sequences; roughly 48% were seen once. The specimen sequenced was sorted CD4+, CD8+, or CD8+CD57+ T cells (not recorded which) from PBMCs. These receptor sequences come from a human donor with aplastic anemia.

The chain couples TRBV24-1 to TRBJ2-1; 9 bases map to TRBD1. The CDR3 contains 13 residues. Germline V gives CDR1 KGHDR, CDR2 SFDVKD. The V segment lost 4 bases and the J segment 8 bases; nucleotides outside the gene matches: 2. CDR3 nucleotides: TGTGCCACCAGTGAGTACAGGGGGCATGAGCAGTTCTTC. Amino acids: CATSEYRGHEQFF.

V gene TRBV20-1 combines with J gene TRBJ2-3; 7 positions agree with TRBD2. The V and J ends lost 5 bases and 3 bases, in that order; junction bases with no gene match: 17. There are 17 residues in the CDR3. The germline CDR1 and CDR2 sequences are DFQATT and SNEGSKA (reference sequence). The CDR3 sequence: CSASAPPRTGGTDTQYF. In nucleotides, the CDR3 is TGCAGTGCTTCAGCGCCGCCTCGGACGGGAGGAACAGATACGCAGTATTTT.

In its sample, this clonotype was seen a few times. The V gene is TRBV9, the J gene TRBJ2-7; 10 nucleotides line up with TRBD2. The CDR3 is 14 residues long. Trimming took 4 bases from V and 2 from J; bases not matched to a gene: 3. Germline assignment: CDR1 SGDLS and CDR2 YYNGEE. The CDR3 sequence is CASSFSGGTYEQYF. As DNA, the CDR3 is TGTGCCAGCAGCTTTAGCGGGGGGACCTACGAGCAGTACTTC. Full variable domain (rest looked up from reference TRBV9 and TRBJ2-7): DSGVTQTPKHLITATGQRVTLRCSPRSGDLSVYWYQQSLDQGLQFLIQYYNGEERAKGNILERFSAQQFPDLHSELNLSSLELGDSALYFCASSFSGGTYEQYFGPGTRLTVT.

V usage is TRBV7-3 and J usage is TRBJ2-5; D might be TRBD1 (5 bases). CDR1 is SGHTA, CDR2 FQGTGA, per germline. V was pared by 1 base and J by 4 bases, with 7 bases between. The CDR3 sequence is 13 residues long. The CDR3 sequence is CASSLMQGETQYF. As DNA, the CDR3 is TGTGCCAGCAGCTTAATGCAGGGAGAGACCCAGTACTTC.

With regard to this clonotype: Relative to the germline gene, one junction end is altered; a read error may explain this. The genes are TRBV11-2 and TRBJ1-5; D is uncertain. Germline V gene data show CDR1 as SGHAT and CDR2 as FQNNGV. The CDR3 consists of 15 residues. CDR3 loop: CASSLTPYSKQPQHF. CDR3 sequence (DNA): TGTGCCAGCAGCTTAACCCCTTATAGCAAGCAGCCCCAGCATTTT.

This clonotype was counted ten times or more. The CDR3 loop reads CASSLLAGNTGELFF. The CDR3 bases are TGCGCCAGCAGCTTACTAGCGGGGAACACCGGGGAGCTGTTTTTT. The J gene is TRBJ2-2, the V gene TRBV5-1; 9 bases agree with TRBD2. V was clipped by 2 bases and J by 1 base; unmatched bases: 0. CDR1 SGHRS and CDR2 YFSETQ come from the germline V gene. This CDR3 spans 15 amino acids. The whole variable domain, remainder taken from reference TRBV5-1 and TRBJ2-2, is KAGVTQTPRYLIKTRGQQVTLSCSPISGHRSVSWYQQTPGQGLQFLFEYFSETQRNKGNFPGRFSGRQFSNSRSEMNVSTLELGDSALYLCASSLLAGNTGELFFGEGSRLTVL.

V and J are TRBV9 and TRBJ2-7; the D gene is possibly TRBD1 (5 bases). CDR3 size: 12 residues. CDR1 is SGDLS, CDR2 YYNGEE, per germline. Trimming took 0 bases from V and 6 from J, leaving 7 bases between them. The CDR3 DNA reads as TGTGCCAGCAGCGTAGCTCAGGGCGAGCAGTACTTC. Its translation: CASSVAQGEQYF.

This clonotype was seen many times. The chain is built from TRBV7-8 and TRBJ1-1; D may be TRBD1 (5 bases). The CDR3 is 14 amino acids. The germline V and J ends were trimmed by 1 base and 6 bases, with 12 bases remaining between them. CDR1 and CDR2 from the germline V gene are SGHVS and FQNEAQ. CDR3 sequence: CASSLGGLVSEAFF. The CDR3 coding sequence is TGTGCCAGCAGCTTAGGGGGACTGGTGTCTGAAGCTTTCTTT. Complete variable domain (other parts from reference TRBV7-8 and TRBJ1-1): GAGVSQSPRYKVAKRGQDVALRCDPISGHVSLFWYQQALGQGPEFLTYFQNEAQLDKSGLPSDRFFAERPEGSVSTLKIQRTQQEDSAVYLCASSLGGLVSEAFFGQGTRLTVV.

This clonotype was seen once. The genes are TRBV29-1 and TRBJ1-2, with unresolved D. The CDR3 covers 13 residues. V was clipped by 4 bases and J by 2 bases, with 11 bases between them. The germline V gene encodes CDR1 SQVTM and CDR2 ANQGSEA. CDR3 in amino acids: CSVGTSGNYGYTF. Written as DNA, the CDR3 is TGCAGCGTTGGGACTAGCGGAAACTATGGCTACACCTTC.

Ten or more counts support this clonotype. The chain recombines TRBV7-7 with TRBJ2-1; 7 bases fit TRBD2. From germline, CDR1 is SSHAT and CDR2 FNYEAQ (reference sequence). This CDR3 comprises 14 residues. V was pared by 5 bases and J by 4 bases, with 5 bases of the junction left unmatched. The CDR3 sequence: CASSPSGTYNEQFF. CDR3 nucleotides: TGTGCCAGCAGCCCTAGCGGAACTTACAATGAGCAGTTCTTC.

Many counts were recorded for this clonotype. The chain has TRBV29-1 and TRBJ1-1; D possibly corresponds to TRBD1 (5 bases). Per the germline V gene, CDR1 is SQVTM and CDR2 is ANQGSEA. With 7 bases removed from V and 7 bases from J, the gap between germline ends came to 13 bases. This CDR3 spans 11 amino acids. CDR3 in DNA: TGCAGCGCTCACTGGGGCGGTGAAGCTTTCTTT. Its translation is CSAHWGGEAFF.

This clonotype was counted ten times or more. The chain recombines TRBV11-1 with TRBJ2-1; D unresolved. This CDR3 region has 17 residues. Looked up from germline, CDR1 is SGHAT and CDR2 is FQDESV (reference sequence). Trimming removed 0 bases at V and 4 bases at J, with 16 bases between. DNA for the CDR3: TGTGCCAGCAGCTTAGCGTCGGTACGTTCTGGGTACAATGAGCAGTTCTTC. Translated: CASSLASVRSGYNEQFF. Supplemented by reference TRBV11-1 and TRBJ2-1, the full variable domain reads EAEVAQSPRYKITEKSQAVAFWCDPISGHATLYWYRQILGQGPELLVQFQDESVVDDSQLPKDRFSAERLKGVDSTLKIQPAELGDSAMYLCASSLASVRSGYNEQFFGPGTRLTVL.

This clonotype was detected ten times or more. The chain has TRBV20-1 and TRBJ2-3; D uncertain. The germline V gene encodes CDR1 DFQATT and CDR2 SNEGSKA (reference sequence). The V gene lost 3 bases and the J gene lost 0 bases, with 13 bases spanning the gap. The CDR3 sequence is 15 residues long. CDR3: CSASRFLSSTDTQYF. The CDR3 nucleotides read TGCAGTGCTAGCCGGTTTCTCTCTAGCACAGATACGCAGTATTTT.

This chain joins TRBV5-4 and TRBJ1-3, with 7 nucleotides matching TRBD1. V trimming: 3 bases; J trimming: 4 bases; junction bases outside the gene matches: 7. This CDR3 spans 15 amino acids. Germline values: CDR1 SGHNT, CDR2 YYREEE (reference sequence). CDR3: CASSSGGLTGNTIYF. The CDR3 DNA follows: TGTGCCAGCAGCTCAGGGGGGCTAACAGGAAACACCATATATTTT.

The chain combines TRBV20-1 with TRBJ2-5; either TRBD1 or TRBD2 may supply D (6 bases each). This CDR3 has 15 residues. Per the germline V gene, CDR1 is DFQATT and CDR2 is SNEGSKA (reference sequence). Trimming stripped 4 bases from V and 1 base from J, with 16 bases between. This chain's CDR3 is CSAKGRQEGQETQYF. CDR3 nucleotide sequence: TGCAGTGCTAAGGGTAGACAGGAGGGCCAAGAGACCCAGTACTTC.

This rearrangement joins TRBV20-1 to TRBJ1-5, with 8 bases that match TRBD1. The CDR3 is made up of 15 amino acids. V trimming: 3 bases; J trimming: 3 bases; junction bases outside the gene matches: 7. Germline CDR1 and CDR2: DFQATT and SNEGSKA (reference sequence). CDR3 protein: CSARKRTGFNQPQHF. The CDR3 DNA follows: TGCAGTGCTAGGAAACGGACAGGGTTCAATCAGCCCCAGCATTTT.

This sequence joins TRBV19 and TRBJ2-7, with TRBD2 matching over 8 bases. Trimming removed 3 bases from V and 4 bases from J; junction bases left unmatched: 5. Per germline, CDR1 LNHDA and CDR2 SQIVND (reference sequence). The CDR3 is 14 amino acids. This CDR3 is CASSMGSGSYEQYF. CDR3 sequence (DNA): TGTGCCAGTAGTATGGGGAGCGGGAGTTACGAGCAGTACTTC.

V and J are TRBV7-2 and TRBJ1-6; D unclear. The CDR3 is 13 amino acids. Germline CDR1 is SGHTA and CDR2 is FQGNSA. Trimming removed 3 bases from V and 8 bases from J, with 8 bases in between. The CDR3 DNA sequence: TGTGCCAGCAGCTTCTCTGGGGATTCACCCCTCCACTTT. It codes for CASSFSGDSPLHF.

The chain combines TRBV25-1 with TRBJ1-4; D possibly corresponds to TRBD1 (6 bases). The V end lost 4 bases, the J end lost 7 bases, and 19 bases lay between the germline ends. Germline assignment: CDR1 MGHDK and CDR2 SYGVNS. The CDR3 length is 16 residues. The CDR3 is CASSAREGGLGEKLFF. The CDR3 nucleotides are TGTGCCAGCAGTGCTAGAGAGGGGGGGCTGGGTGAAAAACTGTTTTTT.

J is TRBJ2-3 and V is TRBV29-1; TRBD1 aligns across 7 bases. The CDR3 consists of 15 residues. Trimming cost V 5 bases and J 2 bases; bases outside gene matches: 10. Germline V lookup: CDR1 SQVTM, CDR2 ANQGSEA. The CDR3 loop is CSVRTGTEYTDTQYF. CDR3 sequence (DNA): TGCAGCGTTCGGACCGGGACAGAGTACACAGATACGCAGTATTTT.

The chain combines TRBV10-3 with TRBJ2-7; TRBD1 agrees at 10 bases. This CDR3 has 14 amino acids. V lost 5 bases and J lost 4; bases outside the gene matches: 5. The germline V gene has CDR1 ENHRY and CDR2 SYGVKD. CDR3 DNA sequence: TGTGCCATCAGTCGGGACAGGGGCGGGTACGAGCAGTACTTC. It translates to CAISRDRGGYEQYF.

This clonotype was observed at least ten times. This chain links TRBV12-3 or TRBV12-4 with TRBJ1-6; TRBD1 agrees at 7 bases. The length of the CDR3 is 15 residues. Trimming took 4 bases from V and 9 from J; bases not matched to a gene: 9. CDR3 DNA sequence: TGTGCCAGCAGTTCTGGACAGGTTTGGGCTTCACCCCTCCACTTT. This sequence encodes CASSSGQVWASPLHF.

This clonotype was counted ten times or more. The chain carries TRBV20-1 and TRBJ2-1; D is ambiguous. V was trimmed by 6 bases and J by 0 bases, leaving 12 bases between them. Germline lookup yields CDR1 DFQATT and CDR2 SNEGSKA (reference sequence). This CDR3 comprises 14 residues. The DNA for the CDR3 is TGCAGTGCAGCACCTGCCAGCTCCTACAATGAGCAGTTCTTC. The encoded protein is CSAAPASSYNEQFF.

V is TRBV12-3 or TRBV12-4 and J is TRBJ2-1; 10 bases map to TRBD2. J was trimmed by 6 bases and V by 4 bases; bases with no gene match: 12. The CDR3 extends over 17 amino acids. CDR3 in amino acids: CASSSGAGGQDGNEQFF. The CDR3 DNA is TGTGCCAGCAGTTCGGGAGCGGGGGGGCAGGATGGCAATGAGCAGTTCTTC.

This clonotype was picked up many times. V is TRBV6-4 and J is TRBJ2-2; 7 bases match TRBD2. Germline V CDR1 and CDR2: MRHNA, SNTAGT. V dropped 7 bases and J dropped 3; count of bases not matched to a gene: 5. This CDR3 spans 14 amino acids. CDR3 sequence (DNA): TGTGCCAGCAAACGGGAGGAGGACACCGGGGAGCTGTTTTTT. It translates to CASKREEDTGELFF.

CDR3 sequence (DNA): TGCAGCGTTGACCGGGCGCCGGGCAATGAGCAGTTCTTC. Its translation is CSVDRAPGNEQFF. The chain recombines TRBV29-1 with TRBJ2-1; D remains unclear. The CDR3 is made up of 13 amino acids. Germline CDR1 SQVTM, CDR2 ANQGSEA. Trimming left V 3 bases short and J 6 bases short, with 12 bases between.

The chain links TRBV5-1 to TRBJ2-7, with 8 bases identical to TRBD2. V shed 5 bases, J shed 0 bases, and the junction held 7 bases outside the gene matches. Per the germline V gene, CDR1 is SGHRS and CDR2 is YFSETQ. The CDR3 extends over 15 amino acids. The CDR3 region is CASSTGTRSSYEQYF. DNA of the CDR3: TGCGCCAGCAGTACCGGGACTAGGAGCTCCTACGAGCAGTACTTC.